Listed below are T cell receptor beta chains from one sample, sequenced in a study of sequential checkpoint blockade in melanoma. Assay used: immunoSEQ multiplex PCR; TCRdb lists only in-frame clones, some missing. Among roughly 28,000 clones listed, 77% were seen once. Sequencing was performed on CD8+ T cells sorted from blood (inferred from file names), taken from a patient given nivolumab and ipilimumab in sequence. These receptors all stem from a human donor with melanoma. Each CDR3 is given with its conserved first and last residue. D genes are given only for firm matches. Clone size appears in some rows only: once, few, many, or a class for an expanded clone.

D gene,V gene,J gene,clone size,CDR3 DNA,CDR3 protein
-,TRBV9,TRBJ1-3,once,TGTGCCAGCAGCGGGGGGGACCGGGGAAACACCATATATTTT,CASSGGDRGNTIYF
-,TRBV28,TRBJ2-1,-,TGTGCCAGCAGTTTGTTCCCGGGGGACTCCTACAATGAGCAGTTCTTC,CASSLFPGDSYNEQFF
-,TRBV6-5,TRBJ1-1,-,TGTGCCAGCAGTTACCGGTCTACGAACACTGAAGCTTTCTTT,CASSYRSTNTEAFF
TRBD2,TRBV9,TRBJ2-7,-,TGTGCCAGCAGCGTAGGTAGCGGGGTCTCCTACGAGCAGTACTTC,CASSVGSGVSYEQYF
TRBD1,TRBV6-4,TRBJ2-1,once,TGTGCCAGCAGTGAGCAACCGGGACAGGGTGACAATGAGCAGTTCTTC,CASSEQPGQGDNEQFF
-,TRBV28,TRBJ1-2,-,TGTGCCAGCAGTTTTTCGTCGACAGACTATGGCTACACCTTC,CASSFSSTDYGYTF
-,TRBV27,TRBJ1-6,-,TGTGCCAGCAGGGGCAGCCTTAATTCACCCCTCCACTTT,CASRGSLNSPLHF
-,TRBV11-2,TRBJ2-2,-,TGTGCCAGCAGCCCAGAGGACTGGCACACCGGGGAGCTGTTTTTT,CASSPEDWHTGELFF
-,TRBV14,TRBJ2-7,few,TGTGCCAGCAGCGGAGTCACCTACGAGCAGTACTTC,CASSGVTYEQYF
TRBD1,TRBV6-5,TRBJ2-2,-,TGTGCCAGCAGTTACTCGACAGGGGTAACCGGGGAGCTGTTTTTT,CASSYSTGVTGELFF
-,TRBV5-1,TRBJ1-1,few,TGCGCCAGCAGCTTGTATGGGAGGACTGAAGCTTTCTTT,CASSLYGRTEAFF
-,TRBV5-5,TRBJ1-1,-,TGTGCCAGCAGCTTGGCTATGGGCGAGAACACTGAAGCTTTCTTT,CASSLAMGENTEAFF
TRBD1,TRBV5-1,TRBJ2-6,few,TGCGCCAGCAGCTTGACGGGACAGGGGTATCTTTCTGGGGCCAACGTCCTGACTTTC,CASSLTGQGYLSGANVLTF
-,TRBV7-9,TRBJ2-7,once,TGTGCCAGCACCCACCGGGATGATACCTACGAGCAGTACTTC,CASTHRDDTYEQYF
TRBD1,TRBV6-6,TRBJ1-2,-,TGTGCCAGCAGTGGCCACCTGGGACAGGGGGATGGCTACACCTTC,CASSGHLGQGDGYTF
-,TRBV13,TRBJ2-5,-,TGTGCCAGCAGCACGACAGGGGAGGGCGAGGAGACCCAGTACTTC,CASSTTGEGEETQYF
TRBD1,TRBV7-6,TRBJ1-4,-,TGTGCCAGCAGACTGGGACAGGGGAACGGCGAAAAACTGTTTTTT,CASRLGQGNGEKLFF
TRBD2,TRBV9,TRBJ2-2,-,TGTGCCAGCAGCCTTGCTAGCGGGAGGGCCAACACCGGGGAGCTGTTTTTT,CASSLASGRANTGELFF
TRBD1,TRBV7-3,TRBJ2-7,-,TGTGCCAGCAGCTTAGGGACAGCACCCTACGAGCAGTACTTC,CASSLGTAPYEQYF
-,TRBV9,TRBJ2-1,-,TGTGCCAGCAGCGGGGCGTCAGGAAATGAGCAGTTCTTC,CASSGASGNEQFF
-,TRBV11-1,TRBJ2-1,-,TGTGCCAGCAGCTCCGGAGGAGCGAGACGTGAGCAGTTCTTC,CASSSGGARREQFF
-,TRBV7-3,TRBJ2-1,-,TGTGCCAGCAGCTTAAACCCCTCAGGGTATGGTGAGCAGTTCTTC,CASSLNPSGYGEQFF
TRBD1,TRBV4-3,TRBJ1-4,-,TGCGCCAGCAGCGTGAGACGGACAGGGATTAATGAAAAACTGTTTTTT,CASSVRRTGINEKLFF
-,TRBV27,TRBJ1-4,-,TGTGCCAGCAGCCCTCGCCCGAAACAGGAAAAACTGTTTTTT,CASSPRPKQEKLFF
-,TRBV29-1,TRBJ2-7,-,TGCAGCGTGAAAGGGTGGGGGCCTGAGCAGTACTTC,CSVKGWGPEQYF
-,TRBV4-2,TRBJ2-5,-,TGTGCCAGTCAGGGTCCCGGGACCCAGTACTTC,CASQGPGTQYF
-,TRBV19,TRBJ2-1,few,TGTGCCAGTAGTATCCCCGGGGGAGCCTACAATGAGCAGTTCTTC,CASSIPGGAYNEQFF
-,TRBV14,TRBJ1-2,few,TGTGCCAGCTCGCCGGTCCCAGGCTATGGCTACACCTTC,CASSPVPGYGYTF
TRBD1,TRBV19,TRBJ2-7,-,TGTGCCAGCTCAGTAGGGGGCGGATCCTACGAGCAGTACTTC,CASSVGGGSYEQYF
-,TRBV28,TRBJ2-2,-,TGTGCCAGCAGTTTCCCGTCAGGGTTGAATACCGGGGAGCTGTTTTTT,CASSFPSGLNTGELFF
-,TRBV6-5,TRBJ2-1,-,TGTGCCAGCAGAGGACAGCCTAACGATGAGCAGTTCTTC,CASRGQPNDEQFF
-,TRBV5-4,TRBJ2-7,few,TGTGCCAGCAGCTCAACAGGGAGCTCCTACGAGCAGTACTTC,CASSSTGSSYEQYF
-,TRBV19,TRBJ2-3,-,TGTGCCAGTAGTATGGCTAGCGTGGCAGATACGCAGTATTTT,CASSMASVADTQYF
TRBD2,TRBV29-1,TRBJ2-2,-,TGCAGCGTTGTTGGTAGTGTAGCGGGCGTCGCCGGGGAGCTGTTTTTT,CSVVGSVAGVAGELFF
TRBD2,TRBV4-2,TRBJ2-7,once,TGTGCCAGCAGCCAGGCTAGCGGGGCTTCCCCTCTTGGCTACGAGCAGTACTTC,CASSQASGASPLGYEQYF
TRBD1,TRBV7-9,TRBJ2-7,-,TGTGCCAGCAGCTTATTAGGACAAAACAGGGGGGCGGACGAGCAGTACTTC,CASSLLGQNRGADEQYF
-,TRBV9,TRBJ1-2,-,TGTGCCAGCAGCGGTACAGCCTATGGCTACACCTTC,CASSGTAYGYTF
-,TRBV27,TRBJ1-1,once,TGTGCCAGCAGTCCCCCAGATGTGAACACTGAAGCTTTCTTT,CASSPPDVNTEAFF
TRBD1,TRBV6-5,TRBJ1-1,once,TGTGCCAGCAGTTACTCCGGACAGGCCATGGACACTGAAGCTTTCTTT,CASSYSGQAMDTEAFF
-,TRBV6-5,TRBJ2-5,-,TGTGCCAGCAGTTACTCGGAGCTACAAGAGACCCAGTACTTC,CASSYSELQETQYF
TRBD1,TRBV4-3,TRBJ1-2,-,TGCGCCAGCAGCCAAGATCGAACAGGGGGCCTAAGGTTCTATGGCTACACCTTC,CASSQDRTGGLRFYGYTF
TRBD1,TRBV7-9,TRBJ1-1,few,TGTGCCAGCAGTGATGACAGGGGGCTTACTGAAGCTTTCTTT,CASSDDRGLTEAFF
TRBD1,TRBV28,TRBJ2-1,-,TGTGCCAGCACCCACCCGGGACAGGGCCTCGATGAGCAGTTCTTC,CASTHPGQGLDEQFF
-,TRBV5-6,TRBJ1-2,-,TGTGCCAGCAGCTCAAAGTGGGGCCCTTCCACCTTC,CASSSKWGPSTF
-,TRBV5-1,TRBJ1-5,-,TGCGCCAGCAGCTTACCAGGGCTTAACAATCAGCCCCAGCATTTT,CASSLPGLNNQPQHF
TRBD1,TRBV19,TRBJ1-1,few,TGTGCCAGTAGTATAGGACAGGGGACTTTCTTT,CASSIGQGTFF
TRBD1,TRBV6-1,TRBJ1-1,-,TGTGCCAGCAGTGATATCGGGACAGGGTTTGAAGCTTTCTTT,CASSDIGTGFEAFF
-,TRBV12-5,TRBJ2-7,few,TGTGCTAGTGGTGCGGGACTCCACGAGCAGTACTTC,CASGAGLHEQYF
-,TRBV29-1,TRBJ1-1,-,TGCAGCGTGTACACAGGGAACACTGAAGCTTTCTTT,CSVYTGNTEAFF
-,TRBV19,TRBJ1-5,few,TGTGCCAGTAGTCCAGAGGGCAATCAGCCCCAGCATTTT,CASSPEGNQPQHF